This TCR beta chain was retrieved from a study of T-cell reconstitution after alpha-beta-depleted transplantation in children. This clonotype was counted ten times or more. Preparation of the TCRbeta library was carried out with unique molecular identifiers. One entry per CDR3 protein results from TCRdb running MiXCR on the PCR reads. Here the sample spans hundreds of thousands of distinct CDR3 sequences, under 15% being singletons. The CDR3 sequence is 13 residues long. V shed 5 bases and J shed 1 base, with 9 bases lying between them. Per the germline V gene, CDR1 is SGHRS and CDR2 is YFSETQ. Sequencing used PBMCs, obtained before TCRalphabeta/CD19-depleted stem cell transplant. The TCR sequence derives from a girl aged 2 to 10 with congenital amegakaryocytic thrombocytopenia, due to receive a stem cell transplant. The chain links TRBV5-1 to TRBJ1-1; unclear D gene. The CDR3 DNA follows: TGCGCCAGCAGAAGGGCCGAGAACACTGAAGCTTTCTTT. This translates into CASRRAENTEAFF.